Below are 19 T cell receptor beta chains sequenced from a single sample in a study of human T cells and chemical hapten exposure. Unseparated into fractions, whole blood served as the source from which total RNA was extracted. TCRdb re-derived calls from the 5' RACE reads in MiXCR, one entry per CDR3 protein. The sample holds 81,000 or so distinct CDR3 sequences; under 10% are singletons and the top ten take around 2.3%. These receptors came from a male donor in good health.

This clonotype was seen ten or more times. This chain connects TRBV20-1 to TRBJ1-4; D is perhaps TRBD1 (5 bases). CDR3 size: 13 residues. Germline lookup yields CDR1 DFQATT and CDR2 SNEGSKA (reference sequence). Trimming shortened V by 4 bases and J by 8 bases, and 14 bases separated the two germline ends. This CDR3 reads CSAKGALGEKLFF. The CDR3 nucleotides read TGCAGTGCTAAAGGGGCCCTGGGGGAAAAACTGTTTTTT.

The chain is built from TRBV7-2 and TRBJ1-2; TRBD1 matches at 7 bases. V was pared by 5 bases and J by 4 bases, with 10 bases of the junction left unmatched. CDR1 and CDR2 (germline): SGHTA, FQGNSA. This CDR3 comprises 15 residues. DNA of the CDR3: TGTGCCAGCAGCGTAGGACGGGACAGATTCTATGGCTACACCTTC. Translation: CASSVGRDRFYGYTF.

This clonotype was seen only a few times. V usage is TRBV5-1 and J usage is TRBJ1-1, with D uncertain. V dropped 4 bases and J dropped 1 base, with 8 bases sitting between them. Germline V gene sequence: CDR1 SGHRS, CDR2 YFSETQ. This CDR3 comprises 13 residues. CDR3: CASSTTRNTEAFF. DNA for the CDR3: TGCGCCAGCAGCACGACAAGGAACACTGAAGCTTTCTTT.

In this sample, this clonotype turned up a few times. The chain links TRBV5-4 to TRBJ1-2; D is unclear. The CDR3 is 13 amino acids. The ends were cut back, 0 bases at V and 6 bases at J, with 9 bases in the middle. In germline, CDR1 is SGHNT, CDR2 YYREEE (reference sequence). The CDR3 protein is CASSLVGVDGYTF. For the CDR3, the DNA is TGTGCCAGCAGCTTGGTTGGAGTAGATGGCTACACCTTC. Based on the CDR3 plus reference TRBV5-4 and TRBJ1-2, the full variable domain is ETGVTQSPTHLIKTRGQQVTLRCSSQSGHNTVSWYQQALGQGPQFIFQYYREEENGRGNFPPRFSGLQFPNYSSELNVNALELDDSALYLCASSLVGVDGYTFGSGTRLTVV.

The chain recombines TRBV4-3 with TRBJ2-3, with a tentative D call TRBD1 (5 bases). The CDR3 contains 13 residues. Germline V gene sequence: CDR1 LGHNA, CDR2 YSLEER. Trimming shortened V by 4 bases and J by 2 bases, and 7 bases separated the two germline ends. The CDR3 DNA follows: TGCGCCAGCAGCCGACAGATCACAGATACGCAGTATTTT. This gives the protein CASSRQITDTQYF.

Ten or more counts support this clonotype. The chain links TRBV20-1 to TRBJ2-3, with 9 positions matching TRBD2. V lost 5 bases to trimming and J lost 5 bases; unmatched junction nucleotides: 8. The CDR3 sequence is 14 residues long. Germline lookup yields CDR1 DFQATT and CDR2 SNEGSKA (reference sequence). The chain's CDR3 is CSAPNAGGVDTQYF. Written as DNA, the CDR3 is TGCAGTGCTCCAAACGCGGGGGGGGTAGATACGCAGTATTTT.

V usage is TRBV2 and J usage is TRBJ1-5, with D possibly TRBD1 on 6 matching bases. The CDR3 extends over 15 amino acids. Germline CDR1 and CDR2: SNHLY and FYNNEI. V gave up 6 bases and J gave up 5 bases, with 17 bases separating them. DNA for the CDR3: TGTGCCAGCAGGGGGAACAGGGAACCTGATCAGCCCCAGCATTTT. Translated, it gives CASRGNREPDQPQHF.

This chain joins TRBV7-9 and TRBJ2-7, with D unclear. V lost 4 bases and J lost 2, with 12 bases in between. CDR1 is SEHNR and CDR2 is FQNEAQ in the germline V gene (reference sequence). This CDR3 has 14 residues. CDR3 nucleotides: TGTGCCAGCAGCTCAGTTGACGGAACCTACGAGCAGTACTTC. Protein product: CASSSVDGTYEQYF.

In this sample, this clonotype turned up many times. The chain uses TRBV18 and TRBJ1-1; no firm D call. The V gene's germline CDR1 is KGHSH and CDR2 LQKENI. Trimming took off 3 bases at V and 0 bases at J, with 11 bases between the two ends. The CDR3 spans 15 residues. CDR3 nucleotides: TGTGCCAGCTCACCTAGTGGACTCTTGAACACTGAAGCTTTCTTT. It yields the protein CASSPSGLLNTEAFF.

Ten or more counts support this clonotype. This rearrangement joins TRBV7-9 to TRBJ2-5; 7 positions match TRBD1. CDR1 is SEHNR, CDR2 FQNEAQ, per germline (reference sequence). The CDR3 totals 15 residues. With V trimmed by 5 bases and J by 5 bases, 11 bases remained unmatched. The CDR3 sequence: CASSQGQAGWETQYF. For the CDR3, the DNA is TGTGCCAGCAGCCAAGGACAGGCGGGTTGGGAGACCCAGTACTTC.

The V and J genes are TRBV5-1 and TRBJ1-1, with unresolved D. The germline V gene encodes CDR1 SGHRS and CDR2 YFSETQ. V was shortened by 3 bases and J by 2 bases, with 14 bases between the two germline ends. The CDR3 is made up of 15 amino acids. The chain's CDR3 is CASSSLGRGNTEAFF. The CDR3 DNA reads as TGCGCCAGCAGCTCTCTAGGACGGGGAAACACTGAAGCTTTCTTT. Supplemented by reference TRBV5-1 and TRBJ1-1, the full variable domain reads KAGVTQTPRYLIKTRGQQVTLSCSPISGHRSVSWYQQTPGQGLQFLFEYFSETQRNKGNFPGRFSGRQFSNSRSEMNVSTLELGDSALYLCASSSLGRGNTEAFFGQGTRLTVV.

CDR3 sequence: CASSSSGLAESYEQYF. CDR3 sequence (DNA): TGTGCCAGCAGCTCGTCTGGACTAGCGGAGTCCTACGAGCAGTACTTC. This rearrangement joins TRBV7-9 to TRBJ2-7; TRBD2 matches at 10 bases. Unmatched junction bases numbered 7, after V lost 4 bases and J lost 1 base. The CDR3 loop spans 16 amino acids. The germline V gene encodes CDR1 SEHNR and CDR2 FQNEAQ (reference sequence).

This clonotype appeared a few times. The CDR3 DNA reads TGTGCCAGCATCTACGGACTAGCGGGAGGGAATGAGCAGTTCTTC. Translation gives CASIYGLAGGNEQFF. The chain joins TRBV6-6 to TRBJ2-1; 15 bases fit TRBD2. Germline CDR1 MNHNY, CDR2 SVGAGI (reference sequence). The length of the CDR3 is 15 residues. The J segment lost 7 bases and the V segment lost 7 bases, leaving 5 bases of the junction unmatched.

The genes are TRBV7-2 and TRBJ2-7; no firm D call. This CDR3 spans 11 amino acids. Germline CDR1 reads SGHTA; CDR2 reads FQGNSA. V was shortened by 2 bases and J by 4 bases, with 3 bases between the two germline ends. This CDR3 is CASSLKYEQYF. For the CDR3, the DNA is TGTGCCAGCAGCTTAAAATACGAGCAGTACTTC.

This clonotype came up many times. The genes are TRBV6-5 and TRBJ2-2; TRBD2 aligns across 11 bases. CDR3 length equals 18 residues. V trimming: 2 bases; J trimming: 1 base; junction bases outside the gene matches: 6. CDR1 MNHEY and CDR2 SVGAGI come from the germline V gene. CDR3 protein: CASSYDLLAGGNTGELFF. The CDR3 nucleotides are TGTGCCAGCAGTTACGATCTTCTAGCGGGAGGGAACACCGGGGAGCTGTTTTTT.

This clonotype showed up just a few times. The V gene is TRBV12-3 or TRBV12-4, the J gene TRBJ2-3; D unclear. The CDR3 totals 15 residues. V was shortened by 3 bases and J by 0 bases, with 10 bases between the two germline ends. The CDR3 DNA is TGTGCCAGCAGTTTGAGAAAACCTAGCACAGATACGCAGTATTTT. Its protein is CASSLRKPSTDTQYF.

This clonotype appeared a few times. This chain joins TRBV6-2 or TRBV6-3 and TRBJ1-1; the D gene is possibly TRBD1 (6 bases). CDR3 length: 14 residues. Germline CDR1 MNHEY, CDR2 SVGEGT. The V and J ends lost 4 bases and 0 bases respectively, with 9 bases between them. Here the CDR3 DNA reads TGTGCCAGCAGTTCAAGGGACATGAACACTGAAGCTTTCTTT. This encodes CASSSRDMNTEAFF.

This clonotype was detected only a few times. The J gene is TRBJ2-3, the V gene TRBV20-1; D is undetermined. The CDR3 loop spans 11 amino acids. V lost 1 base to trimming and J lost 5 bases, with 4 bases between them. CDR1 is DFQATT, CDR2 SNEGSKA, per germline (reference sequence). The CDR3: CSARGGDTQYF. CDR3 coding DNA: TGCAGTGCTAGAGGTGGAGATACGCAGTATTTT.

This clonotype occurred a few times. The V gene is TRBV30, the J gene TRBJ2-3; TRBD2 aligns across 10 bases. The CDR3 spans 16 residues. CDR1 is GTSNPN, CDR2 SVGIG, per germline (reference sequence). Trimming took 0 bases from V and 3 from J; bases not matched to a gene: 6. In nucleotides, the CDR3 is TGTGCCTGGAGTGTACTGGCTAGCGGGAGTACAGATACGCAGTATTTT. Protein sequence: CAWSVLASGSTDTQYF.